These T cell receptor beta chains were read from a single sample in a study of cytomegalovirus exposure and HLA in healthy donors. Profiling relied on immunoSEQ multiplex PCR, and the TCRdb table lists in-frame clones only, not all of them. The sample has 90,000 to 140,000 clones; 10% to 15% are singletons. What was sequenced was PBMCs. The receptors shown here come from a man aged 40-49 years in good health and CMV-seropositive. CDR3s include the opening cysteine and the closing phenylalanine or tryptophan. The D gene is left open where the match is weak. The size field is filled for only some rows; it gives once, few, many or a size class.

j_call: TRBJ2-7
v_call: TRBV18
clone_size: NA
d_call: TRBD2
cdr3_length: 15
cdr3_nt: TGTGCCAGCTCACGTATAGCGGGAGACCCCCACGAGCAGTACTTC
cdr3_aa: CASSRIAGDPHEQYF

j_call: TRBJ2-1
v_call: TRBV5-1
clone_size: NA
d_call: TRBD2
cdr3_length: 14
cdr3_nt: TGCGCCAGCAGACTGACTAGCGGGAGCAATGAGCAGTTCTTC
cdr3_aa: CASRLTSGSNEQFF

j_call: TRBJ2-5
v_call: TRBV5-1
clone_size: NA
d_call: NA
cdr3_length: 14
cdr3_nt: TGCGCCAGCAGCGCCGGGACAACACAAGAGACCCAGTACTTC
cdr3_aa: CASSAGTTQETQYF

j_call: TRBJ2-3
v_call: TRBV19
clone_size: few
d_call: TRBD2
cdr3_length: 17
cdr3_nt: TGTGCCAGTAGTATAGGGACTAGCGGGAGCGTTCTGGATACGCAGTATTTT
cdr3_aa: CASSIGTSGSVLDTQYF

j_call: TRBJ1-2
v_call: TRBV6-5
clone_size: few
d_call: NA
cdr3_length: 13
cdr3_nt: TGTGCCAGCACTCGCGGCGAGTACGATGGCTACACCTTC
cdr3_aa: CASTRGEYDGYTF

j_call: TRBJ1-1
v_call: TRBV13
clone_size: NA
d_call: NA
cdr3_length: 15
cdr3_nt: TGTGCCAGCAGTTTCTACCCCCGCGGGGGCACTGAAGCTTTCTTT
cdr3_aa: CASSFYPRGGTEAFF

j_call: TRBJ2-5
v_call: TRBV5-4
clone_size: NA
d_call: TRBD2
cdr3_length: 16
cdr3_nt: TGTGCCAGCAGCCTAGAACCTGGACTAGCGCCTTCTGCCCAGTACTTC
cdr3_aa: CASSLEPGLAPSAQYF

j_call: TRBJ2-5
v_call: TRBV5-1
clone_size: NA
d_call: TRBD2
cdr3_length: 16
cdr3_nt: TGCGCCAGCAGCTGGAGCGGGAGTCGTGACCAAGAGACCCAGTACTTC
cdr3_aa: CASSWSGSRDQETQYF

j_call: TRBJ2-2
v_call: TRBV5-1
clone_size: few
d_call: TRBD2
cdr3_length: 14
cdr3_nt: TGCGCCAGCAAGGGACTAGAAAACACCGGGGAGCTGTTTTTT
cdr3_aa: CASKGLENTGELFF

j_call: TRBJ1-2
v_call: TRBV10-3
clone_size: few
d_call: TRBD1
cdr3_length: 15
cdr3_nt: TGTGCCATCAGTGATTCCGGGACAGGGGACTATGGCTACACCTTC
cdr3_aa: CAISDSGTGDYGYTF

j_call: TRBJ2-6
v_call: TRBV29-1
clone_size: few
d_call: NA
cdr3_length: 16
cdr3_nt: TGCAGCGTTGGTAATTTGTGGCCACCTGGGGCCACCCTCCTGACTTTC
cdr3_aa: CSVGNLWPPGATLLTF

j_call: TRBJ2-3
v_call: TRBV5-1
clone_size: few
d_call: TRBD2
cdr3_length: 17
cdr3_nt: TGCGCCAGCAGCTTGGAGGGACTAGCAGATAGCACAGATACGCAGTATTTT
cdr3_aa: CASSLEGLADSTDTQYF

j_call: TRBJ2-5
v_call: TRBV10-2
clone_size: NA
d_call: NA
cdr3_length: 13
cdr3_nt: TGCGCCAGCAGGGTAGGACAGCAAGAGACCCAGTACTTC
cdr3_aa: CASRVGQQETQYF

j_call: TRBJ1-2
v_call: TRBV5-1
clone_size: few
d_call: TRBD1
cdr3_length: 17
cdr3_nt: TGCGCCAGCAGCTCAACCGGGACAGGCTTCAATAACTATGGCTACACCTTC
cdr3_aa: CASSSTGTGFNNYGYTF

j_call: TRBJ1-1
v_call: TRBV5-1
clone_size: NA
d_call: TRBD1
cdr3_length: 15
cdr3_nt: TGCGCCAGCGGCCACCCGGGACAGGGGTACACTGAAGCTTTCTTT
cdr3_aa: CASGHPGQGYTEAFF

j_call: TRBJ1-5
v_call: TRBV2
clone_size: few
d_call: TRBD1
cdr3_length: 12
cdr3_nt: TGTGCCAGCGACAGGGGGGACCAGCCCCAGCATTTT
cdr3_aa: CASDRGDQPQHF

j_call: TRBJ1-4
v_call: TRBV18
clone_size: NA
d_call: TRBD1
cdr3_length: 16
cdr3_nt: TGTGCCAGCTCACGGACAGGGTCCGCAACTAATGAAAAACTGTTTTTT
cdr3_aa: CASSRTGSATNEKLFF

j_call: TRBJ2-6
v_call: TRBV29-1
clone_size: NA
d_call: NA
cdr3_length: 16
cdr3_nt: TGCAGCGTTTACAGGGATGTAGACTCTGGGGCCAACGTCCTGACTTTC
cdr3_aa: CSVYRDVDSGANVLTF

j_call: TRBJ2-2
v_call: TRBV27
clone_size: NA
d_call: TRBD1
cdr3_length: 15
cdr3_nt: TGTGCCAGCAGTTTATGGACAGGGAACACCGGGGAGCTGTTTTTT
cdr3_aa: CASSLWTGNTGELFF

j_call: TRBJ2-2
v_call: TRBV19
clone_size: NA
d_call: NA
cdr3_length: 15
cdr3_nt: TGTGCCAGTACCCTGGGGGGGGCGCTCACCGGGGAGCTGTTTTTT
cdr3_aa: CASTLGGALTGELFF

j_call: TRBJ2-1
v_call: TRBV5-6
clone_size: few
d_call: NA
cdr3_length: 13
cdr3_nt: TGTGCCAGCAGCTTGAAATTGGGCTCCGGGCAGTTCTTC
cdr3_aa: CASSLKLGSGQFF

j_call: TRBJ2-1
v_call: TRBV6-5
clone_size: few
d_call: NA
cdr3_length: 13
cdr3_nt: TGTGCCAGCAGGAGACAGATTAACGGTGAGCAGTTCTTC
cdr3_aa: CASRRQINGEQFF

j_call: TRBJ1-1
v_call: TRBV7-5
clone_size: NA
d_call: NA
cdr3_length: 13
cdr3_nt: TGTGCCAGAAGCTTAATAGGGGGCACTGAAGCTTTCTTT
cdr3_aa: CARSLIGGTEAFF

j_call: TRBJ2-7
v_call: TRBV7-6
clone_size: few
d_call: TRBD1
cdr3_length: 17
cdr3_nt: TGTGCCAGCAGCTTAGTACAGGGGGGCGGTATCCCCTACGAGCAGTACTTC
cdr3_aa: CASSLVQGGGIPYEQYF

j_call: TRBJ2-5
v_call: TRBV6-1
clone_size: few
d_call: TRBD1
cdr3_length: 15
cdr3_nt: TGTGCCAGCAGTGGGGGGACAGGGTCGGGAGAGACCCAGTACTTC
cdr3_aa: CASSGGTGSGETQYF

j_call: TRBJ2-3
v_call: TRBV7-8
clone_size: few
d_call: NA
cdr3_length: 15
cdr3_nt: TGTGCCAGCAGCACGGGACTGACTAGCACAGATACGCAGTATTTT
cdr3_aa: CASSTGLTSTDTQYF

j_call: TRBJ2-7
v_call: TRBV27
clone_size: NA
d_call: TRBD2
cdr3_length: 16
cdr3_nt: TGTGCCAGCAACCCCGGGGGGCTAGCGGGAGTTCGCGGGCAGTACTTC
cdr3_aa: CASNPGGLAGVRGQYF

j_call: TRBJ1-4
v_call: TRBV10-3
clone_size: NA
d_call: TRBD1
cdr3_length: 14
cdr3_nt: TGTGCCATCAGTGGACAGGGAGGAGGTGAAAAACTGTTTTTT
cdr3_aa: CAISGQGGGEKLFF

j_call: TRBJ1-1
v_call: TRBV7-8
clone_size: NA
d_call: TRBD1
cdr3_length: 14
cdr3_nt: TGTGCCAGCAGCGCGACAGGGGTCATCACTGAAGCTTTCTTT
cdr3_aa: CASSATGVITEAFF

j_call: TRBJ2-7
v_call: TRBV28
clone_size: few
d_call: NA
cdr3_length: 13
cdr3_nt: TGTGCCAGCAGGCGACCGGGCTCCTACGAGCAGTACTTC
cdr3_aa: CASRRPGSYEQYF

j_call: TRBJ2-5
v_call: TRBV19
clone_size: NA
d_call: TRBD2
cdr3_length: 15
cdr3_nt: TGTGCCAGTAGTATCCCGGGAGGTCAACTTGAGACCCAGTACTTC
cdr3_aa: CASSIPGGQLETQYF

j_call: TRBJ2-5
v_call: TRBV29-1
clone_size: few
d_call: TRBD2
cdr3_length: 12
cdr3_nt: TGCAGCGTTAGGGGAGGGACAGAGACCCAGTACTTC
cdr3_aa: CSVRGGTETQYF

j_call: TRBJ2-4
v_call: TRBV7-9
clone_size: few
d_call: NA
cdr3_length: 17
cdr3_nt: TGTGCCAGCAGCTTCCCACAGGCCGTGGGGGCCAAAAACATTCAGTACTTC
cdr3_aa: CASSFPQAVGAKNIQYF

j_call: TRBJ2-3
v_call: TRBV18
clone_size: NA
d_call: TRBD2
cdr3_length: 17
cdr3_nt: TGTGCCAGCTCACATAACCTGGGAGGGCCTGGGGAAGATACGCAGTATTTT
cdr3_aa: CASSHNLGGPGEDTQYF

j_call: TRBJ2-1
v_call: TRBV2
clone_size: few
d_call: NA
cdr3_length: 11
cdr3_nt: TGTGCCAGCAGTACAGCGGGTGAGCAGTTCTTC
cdr3_aa: CASSTAGEQFF

j_call: TRBJ2-3
v_call: TRBV6-1
clone_size: once
d_call: NA
cdr3_length: 15
cdr3_nt: TGTGCCAGCAGTCTTCACGGCAGGGGAACAGATACGCAGTATTTT
cdr3_aa: CASSLHGRGTDTQYF

j_call: TRBJ1-2
v_call: TRBV28
clone_size: few
d_call: NA
cdr3_length: 12
cdr3_nt: TGTGCCAGCAGTTTCGGGGGGTATGGCTACACCTTC
cdr3_aa: CASSFGGYGYTF

j_call: TRBJ2-5
v_call: TRBV5-1
clone_size: few
d_call: NA
cdr3_length: 13
cdr3_nt: TGCGCCAGCAGCTTGGGAGCACCAGAGACCCAGTACTTC
cdr3_aa: CASSLGAPETQYF

j_call: TRBJ1-5
v_call: TRBV13
clone_size: few
d_call: TRBD1
cdr3_length: 12
cdr3_nt: TGTGCCAGCAGCGAACAGGGGCAGCCCCAGCATTTT
cdr3_aa: CASSEQGQPQHF

j_call: TRBJ1-4
v_call: TRBV11-2
clone_size: few
d_call: NA
cdr3_length: 19
cdr3_nt: TGTGCCAGCAGCCCTAGTCGCATAGGGTCGACCCTTAGCGGTGAAAAACTGTTTTTT
cdr3_aa: CASSPSRIGSTLSGEKLFF

j_call: TRBJ2-7
v_call: TRBV5-1
clone_size: few
d_call: TRBD2
cdr3_length: 14
cdr3_nt: TGCGCCAGCAGCTGGGAGGGCGGAAGCTACGAGCAGTACTTC
cdr3_aa: CASSWEGGSYEQYF

j_call: TRBJ1-5
v_call: TRBV29-1
clone_size: few
d_call: TRBD1
cdr3_length: 13
cdr3_nt: TGCAGCGCCAAGACAGGGTACAATCGGCCCCAGCATTTT
cdr3_aa: CSAKTGYNRPQHF

j_call: TRBJ2-5
v_call: TRBV6-5
clone_size: NA
d_call: TRBD2
cdr3_length: 14
cdr3_nt: TGTGCCAGCAGTCCGTTTAGCGGGGAAGAGACCCAGTACTTC
cdr3_aa: CASSPFSGEETQYF

j_call: TRBJ2-5
v_call: TRBV5-1
clone_size: NA
d_call: NA
cdr3_length: 14
cdr3_nt: TGCGCCAGCATGGTATTAGGGGGTCAAGAGACCCAGTACTTC
cdr3_aa: CASMVLGGQETQYF

j_call: TRBJ2-1
v_call: TRBV5-4
clone_size: NA
d_call: TRBD2
cdr3_length: 15
cdr3_nt: TGTGCCAGCAGCTTGGTAGCGGGCTCCTACAATGAGCAGTTCTTC
cdr3_aa: CASSLVAGSYNEQFF

j_call: TRBJ2-1
v_call: TRBV27
clone_size: NA
d_call: TRBD1
cdr3_length: 14
cdr3_nt: TGTGCCAGCAGTTTCCTGGACAGGGACAATGAGCAGTTCTTC
cdr3_aa: CASSFLDRDNEQFF

j_call: TRBJ1-2
v_call: TRBV2
clone_size: NA
d_call: NA
cdr3_length: 15
cdr3_nt: TGTGCCAGCAGTGATACGGTTCAGGGATACTATGGCTACACCTTC
cdr3_aa: CASSDTVQGYYGYTF

j_call: TRBJ2-2
v_call: TRBV5-5
clone_size: NA
d_call: TRBD2
cdr3_length: 15
cdr3_nt: TGTGCCAGCAGCACCGGGACTATGAACACCGGGGAGCTGTTTTTT
cdr3_aa: CASSTGTMNTGELFF

j_call: TRBJ1-5
v_call: TRBV27
clone_size: NA
d_call: TRBD1
cdr3_length: 16
cdr3_nt: TGTGCCAGCAGTCTGACAGGGGTGGATGGCAATCAGCCCCAGCATTTT
cdr3_aa: CASSLTGVDGNQPQHF

j_call: TRBJ2-4
v_call: TRBV28
clone_size: few
d_call: TRBD1
cdr3_length: 20
cdr3_nt: TGTGCCAGCAGCTACCCTCTCCCGGGACAGCCTTTACTAGCCAAAAACATTCAGTACTTC
cdr3_aa: CASSYPLPGQPLLAKNIQYF

j_call: TRBJ2-7
v_call: TRBV11-2
clone_size: NA
d_call: TRBD2
cdr3_length: 14
cdr3_nt: TGTGCCAGCAGCCTCACTAGCGGCGCCTACGAGCAGTACTTC
cdr3_aa: CASSLTSGAYEQYF

j_call: TRBJ2-2
v_call: TRBV6-6
clone_size: NA
d_call: NA
cdr3_length: 15
cdr3_nt: TGTGCCAGCAGACAGGCAGGGGTGGACACCGGGGAGCTGTTTTTT
cdr3_aa: CASRQAGVDTGELFF

j_call: TRBJ2-1
v_call: TRBV6-6
clone_size: few
d_call: TRBD2
cdr3_length: 16
cdr3_nt: TGTGCCAGCAGAACCACGGGACTAGCATCCGGAAATGAGCAGTTCTTC
cdr3_aa: CASRTTGLASGNEQFF

j_call: TRBJ1-2
v_call: TRBV5-6
clone_size: few
d_call: NA
cdr3_length: 15
cdr3_nt: TGTGCCAGCAGCTTGTCCCCCCGGACAGACCATGGCTACACCTTC
cdr3_aa: CASSLSPRTDHGYTF

j_call: TRBJ1-1
v_call: TRBV7-2
clone_size: NA
d_call: TRBD1
cdr3_length: 12
cdr3_nt: TGTGCCAGCAGCTGGGGACAGGTCGAAGCTTTCTTT
cdr3_aa: CASSWGQVEAFF

j_call: TRBJ2-1
v_call: TRBV7-2
clone_size: NA
d_call: NA
cdr3_length: 15
cdr3_nt: TGTGCCAGCAGCTTAAGGGCCGGGAGCGGCAATGAGCAGTTCTTC
cdr3_aa: CASSLRAGSGNEQFF

j_call: TRBJ2-2
v_call: TRBV6-1
clone_size: NA
d_call: NA
cdr3_length: 14
cdr3_nt: TGTGCCAGTATACAGGGTCGGTCAACCGGGGAGCTGTTTTTT
cdr3_aa: CASIQGRSTGELFF

j_call: TRBJ1-4
v_call: TRBV4-1
clone_size: few
d_call: TRBD1
cdr3_length: 15
cdr3_nt: TGCGCCAGCAGCCCTGGGACAGTGGCTAATGAAAAACTGTTTTTT
cdr3_aa: CASSPGTVANEKLFF

j_call: TRBJ2-3
v_call: TRBV7-2
clone_size: NA
d_call: NA
cdr3_length: 15
cdr3_nt: TGTGCCAGCAGCTTATCCCCACGGCCCGGGGGTACGCAGTATTTT
cdr3_aa: CASSLSPRPGGTQYF